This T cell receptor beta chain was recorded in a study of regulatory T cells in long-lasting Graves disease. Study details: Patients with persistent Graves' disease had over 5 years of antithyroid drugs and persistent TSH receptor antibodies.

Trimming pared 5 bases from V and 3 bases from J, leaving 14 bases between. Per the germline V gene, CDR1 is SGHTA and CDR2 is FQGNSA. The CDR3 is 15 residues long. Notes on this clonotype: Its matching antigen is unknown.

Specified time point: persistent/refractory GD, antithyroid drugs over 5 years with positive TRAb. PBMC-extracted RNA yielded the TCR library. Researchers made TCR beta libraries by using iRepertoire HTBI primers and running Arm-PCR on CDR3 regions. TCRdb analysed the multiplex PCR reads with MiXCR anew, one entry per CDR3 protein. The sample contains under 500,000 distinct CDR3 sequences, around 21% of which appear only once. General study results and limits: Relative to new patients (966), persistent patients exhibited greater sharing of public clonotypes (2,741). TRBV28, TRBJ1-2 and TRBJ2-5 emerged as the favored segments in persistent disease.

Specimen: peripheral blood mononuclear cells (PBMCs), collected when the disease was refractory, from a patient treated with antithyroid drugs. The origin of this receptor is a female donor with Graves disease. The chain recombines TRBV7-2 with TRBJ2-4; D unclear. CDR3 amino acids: CASSVPLGNKNIQYF. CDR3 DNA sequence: TGTGCCAGCAGCGTACCACTGGGGAACAAAAACATTCAGTACTTC.